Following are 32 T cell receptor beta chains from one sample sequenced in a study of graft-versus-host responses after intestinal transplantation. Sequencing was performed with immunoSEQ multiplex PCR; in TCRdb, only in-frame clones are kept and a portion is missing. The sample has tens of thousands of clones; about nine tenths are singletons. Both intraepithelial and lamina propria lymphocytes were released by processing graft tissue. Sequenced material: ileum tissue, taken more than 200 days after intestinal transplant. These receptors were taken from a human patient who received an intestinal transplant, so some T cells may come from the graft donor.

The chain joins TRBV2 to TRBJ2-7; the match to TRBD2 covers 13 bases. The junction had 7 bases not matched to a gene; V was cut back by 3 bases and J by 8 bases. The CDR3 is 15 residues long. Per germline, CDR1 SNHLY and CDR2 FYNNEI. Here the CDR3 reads CASSDTSGGATQQYF. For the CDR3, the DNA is TGTGCCAGCAGTGATACTAGCGGGGGGGCTACGCAGCAGTACTTC. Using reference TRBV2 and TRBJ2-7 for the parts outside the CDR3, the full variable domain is EPEVTQTPSHQVTQMGQEVILRCVPISNHLYFYWYRQILGQKVEFLVSFYNNEISEKSEIFDDQFSVERPDGSNFTLKIRSTKLEDSAMYFCASSDTSGGATQQYFGPGTRLTVT.

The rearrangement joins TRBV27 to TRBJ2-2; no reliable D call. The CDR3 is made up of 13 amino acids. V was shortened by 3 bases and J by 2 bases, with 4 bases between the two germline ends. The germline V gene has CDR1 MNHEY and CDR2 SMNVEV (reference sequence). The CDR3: CASSFLNTGELFF. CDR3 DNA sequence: TGTGCCAGCAGTTTCCTAAACACCGGGGAGCTGTTTTTT.

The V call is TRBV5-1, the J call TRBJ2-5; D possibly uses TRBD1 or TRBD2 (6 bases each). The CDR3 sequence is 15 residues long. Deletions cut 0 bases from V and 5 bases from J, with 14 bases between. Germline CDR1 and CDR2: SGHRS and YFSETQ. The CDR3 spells CASSLAVGGLETQYF. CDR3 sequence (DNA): TGCGCCAGCAGCTTGGCGGTTGGGGGGCTGGAGACCCAGTACTTC. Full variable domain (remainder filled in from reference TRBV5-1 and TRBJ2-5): KAGVTQTPRYLIKTRGQQVTLSCSPISGHRSVSWYQQTPGQGLQFLFEYFSETQRNKGNFPGRFSGRQFSNSRSEMNVSTLELGDSALYLCASSLAVGGLETQYFGPGTRLLVL.

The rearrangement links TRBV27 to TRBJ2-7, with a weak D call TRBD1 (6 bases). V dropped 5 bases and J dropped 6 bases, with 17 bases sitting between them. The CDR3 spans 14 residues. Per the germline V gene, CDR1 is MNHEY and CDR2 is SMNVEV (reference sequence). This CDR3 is CASSLAGVQFEQYF. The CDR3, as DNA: TGTGCCAGCAGTCTGGCAGGGGTACAGTTCGAGCAGTACTTC.

In nucleotides, the CDR3 is TGTGCCAGCTCTCCCGGGGGGGCGTCCTACAATGAGCAGTTCTTC. Encoded protein: CASSPGGASYNEQFF. The genes are TRBV18 and TRBJ2-1, with 8 bases matching TRBD2. The V gene's germline CDR1 is KGHSH and CDR2 LQKENI. The V segment lost 6 bases and the J segment 1 base; nucleotides outside the gene matches: 5. This CDR3 has 15 amino acids. Looking up the rest from reference TRBV18 and TRBJ2-1 gives the full variable domain: NAGVMQNPRHLVRRRGQEARLRCSPMKGHSHVYWYRQLPEEGLKFMVYLQKENIIDESGMPKERFSAEFPKEGPSILRIQQVVRGDSAAYFCASSPGGASYNEQFFGPGTRLTVL.

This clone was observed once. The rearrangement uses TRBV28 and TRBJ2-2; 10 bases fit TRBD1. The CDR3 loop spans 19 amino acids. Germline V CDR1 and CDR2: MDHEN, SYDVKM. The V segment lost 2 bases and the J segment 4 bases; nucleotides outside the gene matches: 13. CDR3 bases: TGTGCCAGCAGTTTAAGGCTGTCGGTGGGACAGGGGATCACCGGGGAGCTGTTTTTT. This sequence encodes CASSLRLSVGQGITGELFF.

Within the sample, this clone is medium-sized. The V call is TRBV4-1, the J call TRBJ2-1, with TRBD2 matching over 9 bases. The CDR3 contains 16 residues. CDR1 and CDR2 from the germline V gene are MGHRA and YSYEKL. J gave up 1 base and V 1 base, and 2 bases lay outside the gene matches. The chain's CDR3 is CASSQGSGSSYNEQFF. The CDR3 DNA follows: TGCGCCAGCAGCCAAGGTAGCGGGAGTTCCTACAATGAGCAGTTCTTC.

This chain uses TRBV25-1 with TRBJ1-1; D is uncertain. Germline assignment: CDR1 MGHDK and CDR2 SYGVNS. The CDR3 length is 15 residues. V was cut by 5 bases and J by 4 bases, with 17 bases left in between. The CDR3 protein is CASSPSPVIVTEAFF. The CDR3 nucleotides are TGTGCCAGCAGTCCCTCACCAGTCATAGTCACTGAAGCTTTCTTT.

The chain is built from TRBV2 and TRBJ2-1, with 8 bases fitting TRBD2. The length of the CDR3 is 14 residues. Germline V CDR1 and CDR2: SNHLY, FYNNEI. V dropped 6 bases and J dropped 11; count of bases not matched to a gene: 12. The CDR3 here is CASRRLAGPAQQFF. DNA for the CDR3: TGTGCCAGCAGGCGCCTAGCGGGCCCAGCCCAGCAGTTCTTC.

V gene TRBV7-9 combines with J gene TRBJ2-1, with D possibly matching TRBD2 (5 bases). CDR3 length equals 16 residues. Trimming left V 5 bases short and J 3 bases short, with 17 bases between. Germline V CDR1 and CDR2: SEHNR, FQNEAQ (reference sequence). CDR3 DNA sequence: TGTGCCAGCAGCCTTACTTTCGGACTCAACTACAATGAGCAGTTCTTC. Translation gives CASSLTFGLNYNEQFF.

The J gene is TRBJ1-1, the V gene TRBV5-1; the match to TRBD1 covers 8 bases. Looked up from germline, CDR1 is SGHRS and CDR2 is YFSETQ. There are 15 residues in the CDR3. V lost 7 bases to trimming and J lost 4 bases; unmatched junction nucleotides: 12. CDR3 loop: CASGLPGQAGTEAFF. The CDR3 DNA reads TGCGCCAGCGGACTGCCGGGACAGGCGGGCACTGAAGCTTTCTTT.

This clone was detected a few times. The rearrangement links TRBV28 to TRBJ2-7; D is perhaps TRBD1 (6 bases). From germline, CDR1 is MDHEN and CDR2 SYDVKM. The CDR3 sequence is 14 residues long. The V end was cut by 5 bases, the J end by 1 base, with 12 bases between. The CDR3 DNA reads TGTGCCAGCAGTCAAGGGGGAATATCCTACGAGCAGTACTTC. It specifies CASSQGGISYEQYF.

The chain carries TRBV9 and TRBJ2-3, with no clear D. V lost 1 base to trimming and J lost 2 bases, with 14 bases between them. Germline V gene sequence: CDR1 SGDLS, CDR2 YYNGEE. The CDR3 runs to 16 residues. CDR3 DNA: TGTGCCAGCAGCGTATATCCTTTCCTGGCCACAGATACGCAGTATTTT. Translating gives CASSVYPFLATDTQYF. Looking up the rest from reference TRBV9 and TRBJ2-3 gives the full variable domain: DSGVTQTPKHLITATGQRVTLRCSPRSGDLSVYWYQQSLDQGLQFLIQYYNGEERAKGNILERFSAQQFPDLHSELNLSSLELGDSALYFCASSVYPFLATDTQYFGPGTRLTVL.

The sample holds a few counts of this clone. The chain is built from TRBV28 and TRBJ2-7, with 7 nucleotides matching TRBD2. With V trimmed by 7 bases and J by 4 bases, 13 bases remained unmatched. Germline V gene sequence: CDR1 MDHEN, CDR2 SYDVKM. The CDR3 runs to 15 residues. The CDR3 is CASTPGGGIPYEQYF. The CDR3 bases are TGTGCCAGCACTCCTGGGGGAGGGATCCCTTACGAGCAGTACTTC.

CDR3 DNA: TGTGCCAGCACCTCACTAGCGGGGCGCCAAGAGACCCAGTACTTC. Protein sequence: CASTSLAGRQETQYF. The rearrangement links TRBV6-1 to TRBJ2-5; 10 positions agree with TRBD2. V gave up 7 bases and J gave up 1 base; unmatched junction bases: 6. The CDR3 has 15 amino acids. Germline CDR1 is MNHNS and CDR2 is SASEGT.

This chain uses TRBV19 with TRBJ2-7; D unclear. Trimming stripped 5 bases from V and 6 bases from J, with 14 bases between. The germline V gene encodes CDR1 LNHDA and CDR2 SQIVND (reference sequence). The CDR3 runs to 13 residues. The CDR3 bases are TGTGCCAGTAGTCTCGGGCCGTCCGGCGAGCAGTACTTC. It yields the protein CASSLGPSGEQYF.

DNA for the CDR3: TGTGCCAGCAGCGTGGACAGGGGGGGTCCGGCCTACGAGCAGTACTTC. This encodes CASSVDRGGPAYEQYF. This chain connects TRBV5-8 to TRBJ2-7; 10 nucleotides line up with TRBD1. The CDR3 runs to 16 residues. CDR1 and CDR2 from the germline V gene are SGHTS and YDEGEE. V gave up 4 bases and J gave up 2 bases; unmatched junction bases: 9.

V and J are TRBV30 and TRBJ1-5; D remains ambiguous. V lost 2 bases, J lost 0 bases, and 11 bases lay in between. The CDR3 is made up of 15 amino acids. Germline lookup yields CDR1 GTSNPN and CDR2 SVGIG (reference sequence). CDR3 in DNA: TGTGCCTGGAGTCCCCCCGCGTATAGCAATCAGCCCCAGCATTTT. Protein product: CAWSPPAYSNQPQHF.

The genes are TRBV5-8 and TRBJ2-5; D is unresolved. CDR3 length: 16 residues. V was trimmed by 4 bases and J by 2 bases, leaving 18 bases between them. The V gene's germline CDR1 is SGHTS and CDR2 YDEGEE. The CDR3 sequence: CASSIPGFWPQETQYF. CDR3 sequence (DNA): TGTGCCAGCAGCATCCCGGGTTTCTGGCCACAAGAGACCCAGTACTTC. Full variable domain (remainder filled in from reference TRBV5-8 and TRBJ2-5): EAGVTQSPTHLIKTRGQQATLRCSPISGHTSVYWYQQALGLGLQFLLWYDEGEERNRGNFPPRFSGRQFPNYSSELNVNALELEDSALYLCASSIPGFWPQETQYFGPGTRLLVL.

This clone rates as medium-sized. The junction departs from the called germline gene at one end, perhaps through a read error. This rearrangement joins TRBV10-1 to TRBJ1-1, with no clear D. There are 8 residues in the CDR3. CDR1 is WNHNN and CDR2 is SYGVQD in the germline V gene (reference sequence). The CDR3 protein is CASSQSLF. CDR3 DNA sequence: TGCGCCAGCAGCCAAAGCCTTTTT.

The CDR3 coding sequence is TGTGCCAGCAGTTTAACCGCTAGGGGGGAGCAGTACTTC. It translates to CASSLTARGEQYF. This chain connects TRBV28 to TRBJ2-7; D possibly corresponds to TRBD1 (6 bases). Germline V lookup: CDR1 MDHEN, CDR2 SYDVKM. Trimming cost V 2 bases and J 7 bases, with 12 bases left between them. The CDR3 runs to 13 residues.

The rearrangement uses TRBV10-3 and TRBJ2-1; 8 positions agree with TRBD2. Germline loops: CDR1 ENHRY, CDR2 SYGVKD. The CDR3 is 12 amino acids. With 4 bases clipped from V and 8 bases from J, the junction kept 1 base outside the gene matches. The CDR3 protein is CAISGTSYEQFF. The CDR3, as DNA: TGTGCCATCAGTGGGACTAGCTATGAGCAGTTCTTC.

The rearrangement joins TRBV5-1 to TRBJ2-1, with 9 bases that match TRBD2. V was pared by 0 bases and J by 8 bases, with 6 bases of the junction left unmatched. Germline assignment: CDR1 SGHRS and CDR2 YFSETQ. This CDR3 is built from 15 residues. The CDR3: CASSLAGTSRDEQFF. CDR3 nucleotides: TGCGCCAGCAGCTTGGCCGGGACTAGCCGTGATGAGCAGTTCTTC.

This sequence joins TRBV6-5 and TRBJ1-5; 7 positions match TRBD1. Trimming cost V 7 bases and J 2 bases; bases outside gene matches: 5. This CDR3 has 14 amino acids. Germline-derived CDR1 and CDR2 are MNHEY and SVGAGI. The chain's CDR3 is CASKTGTGNQPQHF. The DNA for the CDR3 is TGTGCCAGCAAGACAGGGACGGGCAATCAGCCCCAGCATTTT.

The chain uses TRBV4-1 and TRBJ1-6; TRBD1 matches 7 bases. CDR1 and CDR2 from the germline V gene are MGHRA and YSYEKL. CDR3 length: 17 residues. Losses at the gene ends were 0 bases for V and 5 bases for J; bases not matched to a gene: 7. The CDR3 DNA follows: TGCGCCAGCAGCCAAGATGTTAGGGGGACAGATAATTCACCCCTCCACTTT. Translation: CASSQDVRGTDNSPLHF.

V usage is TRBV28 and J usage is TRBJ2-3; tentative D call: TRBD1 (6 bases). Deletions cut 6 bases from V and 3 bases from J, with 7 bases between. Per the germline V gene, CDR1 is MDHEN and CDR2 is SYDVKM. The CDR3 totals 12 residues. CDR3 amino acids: CASRGTTDTQYF. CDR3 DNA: TGTGCCAGCAGGGGGACAACAGATACGCAGTATTTT.

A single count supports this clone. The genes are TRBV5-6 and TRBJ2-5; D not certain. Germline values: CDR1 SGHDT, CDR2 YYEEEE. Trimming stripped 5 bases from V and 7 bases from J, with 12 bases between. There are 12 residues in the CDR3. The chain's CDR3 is CASSPVAGTQYF. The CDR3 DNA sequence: TGTGCCAGCAGTCCGGTAGCAGGGACCCAGTACTTC.

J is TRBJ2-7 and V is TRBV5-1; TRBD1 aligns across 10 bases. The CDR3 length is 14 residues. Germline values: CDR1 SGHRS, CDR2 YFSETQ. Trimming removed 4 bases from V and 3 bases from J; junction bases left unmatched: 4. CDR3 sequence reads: CASSLGQGNYEQYF. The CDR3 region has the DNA TGCGCCAGCAGCCTGGGACAGGGGAACTACGAGCAGTACTTC.

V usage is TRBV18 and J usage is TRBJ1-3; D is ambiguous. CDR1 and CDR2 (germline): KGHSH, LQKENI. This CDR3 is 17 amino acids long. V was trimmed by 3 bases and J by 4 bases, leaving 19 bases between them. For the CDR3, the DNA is TGTGCCAGCTCACCGGTAGGAGACCGGCTGGGCGGAAACACCATATATTTT. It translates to CASSPVGDRLGGNTIYF.

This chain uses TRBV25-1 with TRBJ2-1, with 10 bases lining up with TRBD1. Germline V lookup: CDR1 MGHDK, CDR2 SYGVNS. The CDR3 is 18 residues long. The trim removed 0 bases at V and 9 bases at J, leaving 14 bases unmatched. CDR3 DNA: TGTGCCAGCAGTGAATATAGGTCGGGCGGACAGGGGGAGAGTGAGCAGTTCTTC. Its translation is CASSEYRSGGQGESEQFF.

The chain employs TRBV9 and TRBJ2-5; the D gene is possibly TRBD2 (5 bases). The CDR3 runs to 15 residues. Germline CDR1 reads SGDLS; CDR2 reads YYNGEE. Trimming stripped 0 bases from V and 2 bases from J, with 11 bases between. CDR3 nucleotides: TGTGCCAGCAGCGTAGGTGCGGGCCAACAAGAGACCCAGTACTTC. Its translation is CASSVGAGQQETQYF.

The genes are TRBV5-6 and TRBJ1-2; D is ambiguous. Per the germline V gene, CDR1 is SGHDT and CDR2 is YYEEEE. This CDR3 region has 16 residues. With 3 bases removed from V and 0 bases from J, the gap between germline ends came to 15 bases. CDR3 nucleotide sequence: TGTGCCAGCAGCTCAGCCCCGGACGGGGCTAACTATGGCTACACCTTC. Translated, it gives CASSSAPDGANYGYTF.